What follows is one T cell receptor (beta chain) and its context. The antigen remains unidentified. In germline, CDR1 is LGHNA, CDR2 YNFKEQ. Unmatched junction bases numbered 18, after V lost 6 bases and J lost 9 bases. This CDR3 has 18 residues. These data originate in a study of cytomegalovirus exposure and HLA in healthy donors. Findings of the study overall: Under in vitro conditions, a few CMV-associated chains were confirmed as specific for CMV antigens. In the roughly 120 validation repertoires, a later analysis found that first-cohort TCR clusters tended to co-occur.

Method: immunoSEQ multiplex PCR; TCRdb's copy keeps in-frame clones and lacks some. This sample has under 250,000 clones; around 80% occur once, and the top ten carry 0.95% to 1.5%. A roughly 120-subject validation cohort, separate from the approximately 690-subject first cohort, supplied the donors. The sequenced sample was PBMCs. This chain connects TRBV4-2 to TRBJ2-1; 12 nucleotides agree with TRBD2. This clonotype was sampled from a woman between 25 and 40 years old in good health and CMV-seronegative. CDR3 sequence reads: CASSQVGLAGGPQGEQFF. The CDR3 DNA reads TGTGCCAGCAGTCAGGTAGGGCTAGCGGGAGGGCCGCAGGGTGAGCAGTTCTTC.